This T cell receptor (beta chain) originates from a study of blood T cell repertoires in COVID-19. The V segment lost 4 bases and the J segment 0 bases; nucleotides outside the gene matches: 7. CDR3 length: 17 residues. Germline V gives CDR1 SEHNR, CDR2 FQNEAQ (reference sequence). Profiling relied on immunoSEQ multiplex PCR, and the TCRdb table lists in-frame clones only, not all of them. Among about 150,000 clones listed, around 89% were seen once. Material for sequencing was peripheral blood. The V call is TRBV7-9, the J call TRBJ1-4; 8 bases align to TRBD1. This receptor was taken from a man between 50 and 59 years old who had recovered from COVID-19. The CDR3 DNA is TGTGCCAGCAGCTCGACAGGGGCGGGAGCAACTAATGAAAAACTGTTTTTT. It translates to CASSSTGAGATNEKLFF.